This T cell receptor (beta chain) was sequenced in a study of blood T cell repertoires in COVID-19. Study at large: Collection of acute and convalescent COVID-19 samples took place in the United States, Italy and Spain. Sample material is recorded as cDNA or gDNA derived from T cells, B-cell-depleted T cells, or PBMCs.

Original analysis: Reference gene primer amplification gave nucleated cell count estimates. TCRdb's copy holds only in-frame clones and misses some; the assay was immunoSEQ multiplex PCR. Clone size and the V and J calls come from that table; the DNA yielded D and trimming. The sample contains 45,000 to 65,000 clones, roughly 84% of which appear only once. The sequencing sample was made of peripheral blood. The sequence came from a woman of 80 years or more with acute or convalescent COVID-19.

The CDR3 DNA reads as TGCGCCAGCAGTCGGGGACTAGCGGAATACAATGAGCAGTTCTTC. Encoded protein: CASSRGLAEYNEQFF. The rearrangement joins TRBV5-1 to TRBJ2-1; 11 bases map to TRBD2. Germline values: CDR1 SGHRS, CDR2 YFSETQ. The length of the CDR3 is 15 residues. V shed 5 bases, J shed 4 bases, and the junction held 5 bases outside the gene matches.